This T cell receptor (beta chain) was profiled in a study of control samples from healthy donors and cancer patients. Using immunoSEQ multiplex PCR, the repertoire was profiled, and TCRdb retains in-frame clones only, with some absent. The sample lists 82,000 or so clones; over 90% were seen once. This CDR3 is built from 15 residues. Per germline, CDR1 SGHRS and CDR2 YFSETQ. Trimming removed 0 bases at V and 5 bases at J, with 14 bases between. The clonotype comes from a woman younger than 35 in good health. Material: blood. The chain uses TRBV5-1 and TRBJ2-5; D unresolved. The CDR3: CASSLVVGLMETQYF. For the CDR3, the DNA is TGCGCCAGCAGCTTGGTCGTGGGTTTGATGGAGACCCAGTACTTC.